This TCR beta chain was profiled in a study of OX40 agonist ivuxolimab in advanced cancers. Study details: Clinicians treated patients with ivuxolimab, an agonistic anti-OX40 (CD134) antibody. Study observations and caveats: On average, CD8+ T cells had more expanded clones than CD4+. In a subset of nonresponders, normalized T-cell clonal expansion was also low.

Concerning this clone itself: Its cognate antigen is unknown.

The CDR3 has 15 amino acids. Per the germline V gene, CDR1 is SGDLS and CDR2 is YYNGEE. Profiling relied on immunoSEQ multiplex PCR, and the TCRdb table lists in-frame clones only, not all of them. This repertoire shows around 77,000 clones, about 73% found once; its top ten account for about 5.4%. This TCR was sampled from an adult with an advanced solid tumor such as melanoma, head and neck, liver or kidney cancer. Sample: CD4+ or CD8+ T cells sorted from blood, taken in a trial of the OX40 agonist ivuxolimab. The gene calls are TRBV9 and TRBJ2-5, with TRBD1 matching over 7 bases. The J call may be in error: the DNA end matches TRBJ2-7 better. This chain's CDR3 is CASSVALGQFHEQYF. CDR3 nucleotides: TGTGCCAGCAGCGTAGCTTTGGGACAGTTCCACGAGCAGTACTTC.